The T cell receptor (beta chain) described here comes from a study of control samples from healthy donors and cancer patients. This clone was counted once. TCRdb's table, derived via immunoSEQ multiplex PCR, lists solely in-frame clones and lacks some. The data show approximately 150,000 clones, about 90% seen once. Sequencing was done on a sample of PBMCs. The receptor was derived from a man in his forties or fifties with head and neck cancer.

The DNA of the CDR3 is TGTGCCAGCAGTGCCGGGACAGGAGAGACCCAGTACTTC. Encoded protein: CASSAGTGETQYF. The V and J genes are TRBV28 and TRBJ2-5, with 8 bases fitting TRBD1. CDR3 length: 13 residues. Germline trimming cut 5 bases from V and 4 bases from J; bases unmatched to any gene: 3. Germline CDR1 MDHEN, CDR2 SYDVKM.